Presented here are 30 T cell receptor beta chains from one specimen sequenced in a study of T cell repertoires in cytomegalovirus infection. TCRdb recomputed calls from the reads with MiXCR, one row per CDR3 protein. The sample has around 200,000 distinct CDR3 sequences, roughly 15% seen once. Sequenced: CD8+ T cells from PBMCs. These receptor sequences come from a human donor in good health (CMV status not recorded). Some clones in this sample may be carry-over from other donors' samples.

V and J are TRBV6-2 or TRBV6-3 and TRBJ2-7; 10 bases agree with TRBD1. This CDR3 has 16 amino acids. V dropped 5 bases and J dropped 2; count of bases not matched to a gene: 9. CDR1 MNHEY and CDR2 SVGEGT come from the germline V gene. CDR3 DNA sequence: TGTGCCAGCAGTACGGACTTGGACAGGGGGACCTACGAGCAGTACTTC. Translation gives CASSTDLDRGTYEQYF.

This clonotype was seen a few times. CDR3 coding DNA: TGTGCCAGCAGTTTCGTCCGAGGAGCGGGACCTAATAGCAATCAGCCCCAGCATTTT. It translates to CASSFVRGAGPNSNQPQHF. V is TRBV12-3 or TRBV12-4 and J is TRBJ1-5; a weak D match, TRBD1 (5 bases). Trimming removed 3 bases at V and 0 bases at J, with 21 bases between. CDR3 length: 19 residues.

In this sample, this clonotype turned up a few times. The rearrangement uses TRBV11-2 and TRBJ2-1; tentative D call: TRBD2 (5 bases). V gave up 1 base and J gave up 4 bases, with 11 bases separating them. Germline values: CDR1 SGHAT, CDR2 FQNNGV. The CDR3 is 15 amino acids. The CDR3 DNA sequence: TGTGCCAGCAGCTTAGGTAGGGAGCGGTACAATGAGCAGTTCTTC. Amino acid sequence: CASSLGRERYNEQFF.

The V call is TRBV7-6, the J call TRBJ2-2; 9 nucleotides line up with TRBD1. Trimming removed 8 bases from V and 6 bases from J; junction bases left unmatched: 4. CDR1 is SGHVS and CDR2 is FNYEAQ in the germline V gene. The CDR3 sequence is 13 residues long. Here the CDR3 reads CASHRGQAGELFF. In DNA, the CDR3 is TGTGCCAGCCACAGGGGGCAGGCCGGGGAGCTGTTTTTT.

The rearrangement joins TRBV29-1 to TRBJ2-7; TRBD1 agrees at 11 bases. The junction had 8 bases not matched to a gene; V was cut back by 5 bases and J by 2 bases. Germline CDR1 and CDR2: SQVTM and ANQGSEA. The CDR3 extends over 15 amino acids. The CDR3 sequence: CSVYGTGGRTYEQYF. CDR3 coding DNA: TGCAGCGTTTACGGGACAGGGGGAAGGACCTACGAGCAGTACTTC.

V is TRBV19 and J is TRBJ2-7, with no clear D. Trimming pared 5 bases from V and 6 bases from J, leaving 14 bases between. The CDR3 covers 13 residues. Germline CDR1 and CDR2: LNHDA and SQIVND (reference sequence). CDR3 region: CASSGRSLGEQYF. The CDR3 DNA follows: TGTGCCAGTAGTGGACGATCCCTCGGCGAGCAGTACTTC.

This clonotype was seen more than once but under ten times. The gene calls are TRBV2 and TRBJ1-1, with D unresolved. The V end lost 5 bases, the J end lost 5 bases, and 15 bases lay between the germline ends. The CDR3 covers 14 residues. The germline V gene has CDR1 SNHLY and CDR2 FYNNEI. The CDR3 is CASSPRGGRTEAFF. As DNA, the CDR3 is TGTGCCAGCAGTCCCCGGGGAGGGAGGACTGAAGCTTTCTTT.

The chain carries TRBV28 and TRBJ1-5; a possible D gene is TRBD1 (6 bases). The CDR3 covers 17 residues. CDR1 is MDHEN and CDR2 is SYDVKM in the germline V gene. V was trimmed by 2 bases and J by 4 bases, leaving 18 bases between them. The CDR3 sequence is CASSLDGGGASNQPQHF. In DNA form, the CDR3 reads TGTGCCAGCAGTTTAGATGGTGGGGGGGCTAGTAATCAGCCCCAGCATTTT.

This chain links TRBV5-6 with TRBJ1-4, with D tentatively TRBD1 (6 bases). V was cut by 5 bases and J by 8 bases, with 13 bases left in between. The CDR3 has 13 amino acids. Germline CDR1 SGHDT, CDR2 YYEEEE. The CDR3 loop reads CASRDSAIEKLFF. The CDR3 bases are TGTGCCAGCAGGGACAGCGCGATAGAAAAACTGTTTTTT.

This clonotype was observed a few times. The chain employs TRBV7-6 and TRBJ1-5; 8 bases fit TRBD1. Losses at the gene ends were 0 bases for V and 0 bases for J; bases not matched to a gene: 13. The CDR3 is made up of 20 amino acids. CDR1 is SGHVS and CDR2 is FNYEAQ in the germline V gene. In nucleotides, the CDR3 is TGTGCCAGCAGCTTAGCGCGCGGCAGGGGGCAACTCTATAGCAATCAGCCCCAGCATTTT. Translating it yields CASSLARGRGQLYSNQPQHF.

In its sample, this clonotype was seen a few times. CDR3 in amino acids: CATRARGTETQYF. The CDR3 nucleotides are TGTGCCACCAGGGCCCGCGGGACAGAGACCCAGTACTTC. J is TRBJ2-5 and V is TRBV24-1; possible D gene TRBD2, 6 bases. Germline loops: CDR1 KGHDR, CDR2 SFDVKD. The CDR3 runs 13 residues. Between the trimmed V and J ends, which lost 7 bases and 4 bases, there was a span of 12 bases.

The chain employs TRBV7-9 and TRBJ1-4; D is unclear. V lost 5 bases and J 0 bases, leaving 16 bases between the germline ends. Germline V CDR1 and CDR2: SEHNR, FQNEAQ (reference sequence). CDR3 length: 17 residues. The CDR3 DNA reads TGTGCCAGCAGCGATCAAGGAAACAAACCAACTAATGAAAAACTGTTTTTT. Translation gives CASSDQGNKPTNEKLFF.

This clonotype turned up a few times. V usage is TRBV20-1 and J usage is TRBJ2-7; D uncertain. This CDR3 contains 12 residues. Deletions cut 0 bases from V and 2 bases from J, with 5 bases between. The germline V gene has CDR1 DFQATT and CDR2 SNEGSKA (reference sequence). DNA of the CDR3: TGCAGTGCTAGAGAATCGGCCTACGAGCAGTACTTC. Translating gives CSARESAYEQYF.

This clonotype showed up just a few times. The V call is TRBV2, the J call TRBJ1-4; tentative D call: TRBD1 (5 bases). The V end lost 5 bases, the J end lost 3 bases, and 13 bases lay between the germline ends. CDR3 size: 15 residues. The germline V gene encodes CDR1 SNHLY and CDR2 FYNNEI. CDR3 DNA: TGTGCCAGCAGTCCCGATTGGGGCCCTAATGAAAAACTGTTTTTT. Amino acids: CASSPDWGPNEKLFF.

The chain combines TRBV9 with TRBJ1-2; unclear D gene. This CDR3 is built from 15 residues. The V gene's germline CDR1 is SGDLS and CDR2 YYNGEE. V was pared by 0 bases and J by 7 bases, with 16 bases between. The CDR3 DNA is TGTGCCAGCAGCGTAGTCTCAGGAGGTAGCGGTGGCTACACCTTC. Its translation: CASSVVSGGSGGYTF.

This clonotype was counted between two and nine times. Relative to the germline gene, one junction end is altered; a read error may explain this. The V gene is TRBV12-3 or TRBV12-4, the J gene TRBJ2-7; 8 bases match TRBD1. The length of the CDR3 is 13 residues. The CDR3 region has the DNA TGTGCCAGCGGACCTCGCCCCGGACAGGGAGTTGTGTTC. This encodes CASGPRPGQGVVF.

The chain carries TRBV13 and TRBJ1-2, with no clear D. Trimming shortened V by 6 bases and J by 8 bases, and 19 bases separated the two germline ends. CDR1 is PRHDT and CDR2 is FYEKMQ in the germline V gene (reference sequence). This CDR3 spans 14 amino acids. CDR3 protein: CASRSYREMKGYTF. CDR3 coding DNA: TGTGCCAGCAGGAGCTATAGGGAAATGAAGGGCTACACCTTC.

The V and J genes are TRBV7-2 and TRBJ1-5; D unclear. The CDR3 is made up of 15 amino acids. Germline V lookup: CDR1 SGHTA, CDR2 FQGNSA. Trimming cost V 3 bases and J 3 bases, with 12 bases left between them. The CDR3 protein is CASSFEGEDNQPQHF. The DNA of the CDR3 is TGTGCCAGCAGCTTTGAAGGAGAGGACAATCAGCCCCAGCATTTT.

The chain recombines TRBV19 with TRBJ1-5; D not resolved. The CDR3 runs to 13 residues. The V gene lost 3 bases and the J gene lost 6 bases, with 9 bases spanning the gap. CDR1 is LNHDA, CDR2 SQIVND, per germline (reference sequence). The CDR3 nucleotides are TGTGCCAGTAGTATGAGGGTGAGTCAGCCCCAGCATTTT. Protein: CASSMRVSQPQHF.

This chain links TRBV7-6 with TRBJ2-2, with unresolved D. Germline V gives CDR1 SGHVS, CDR2 FNYEAQ. V was trimmed by 8 bases and J by 0 bases, leaving 4 bases between them. The CDR3 sequence is 12 residues long. The CDR3 nucleotides are TGTGCCAGCTACGCGAACACCGGGGAGCTGTTTTTT. Translation: CASYANTGELFF.

The gene calls are TRBV7-3 and TRBJ2-1; 11 bases are a match to TRBD2. There are 15 residues in the CDR3. J gave up 8 bases and V 6 bases, and 9 bases lay outside the gene matches. Looked up from germline, CDR1 is SGHTA and CDR2 is FQGTGA. CDR3 nucleotide sequence: TGTGCCAGCAGTTTTAGCGGGGGGGCCGGAGATGAGCAGTTCTTC. Translating it yields CASSFSGGAGDEQFF.

This clonotype came up a few times. The genes are TRBV7-9 and TRBJ2-2; D remains ambiguous. Germline V CDR1 and CDR2: SEHNR, FQNEAQ (reference sequence). The CDR3 is 14 amino acids. The germline V and J ends were trimmed by 4 bases and 1 base, with 7 bases remaining between them. DNA of the CDR3: TGTGCCAGCAGCTACTACCAGAACACCGGGGAGCTGTTTTTT. Translating gives CASSYYQNTGELFF.

The V call is TRBV7-9, the J call TRBJ2-5; D remains unclear. The germline V gene encodes CDR1 SEHNR and CDR2 FQNEAQ (reference sequence). The CDR3 is made up of 14 amino acids. Trimming took 5 bases from V and 1 from J, leaving 11 bases between them. Here the CDR3 DNA reads TGTGCCAGCAGCCTCCCTATTCCCCAAGAGACCCAGTACTTC. This sequence encodes CASSLPIPQETQYF.

The V call is TRBV7-9, the J call TRBJ1-3; weak D call: TRBD1 (6 bases). The CDR3 totals 15 residues. Trimming left V 4 bases short and J 1 base short, with 11 bases between. Germline CDR1 is SEHNR and CDR2 is FQNEAQ (reference sequence). The CDR3 reads CASSSVTGSGNTIYF. Here the CDR3 DNA reads TGTGCCAGCAGCTCGGTTACAGGGTCTGGAAACACCATATATTTT.

The chain combines TRBV12-3 or TRBV12-4 with TRBJ2-3; D ambiguous. The CDR3 runs to 15 residues. The germline V and J ends were trimmed by 2 bases and 0 bases, with 9 bases remaining between them. In nucleotides, the CDR3 is TGTGCCAGCAGTTTATCGCTAACTAGCACAGATACGCAGTATTTT. Its protein product is CASSLSLTSTDTQYF.

This chain joins TRBV4-3 and TRBJ1-2; 7 nucleotides align to TRBD1. The CDR3 spans 14 residues. Germline V gene sequence: CDR1 LGHNA, CDR2 YSLEER. The V gene end was trimmed by 6 bases and the J gene end by 3 bases; junction bases not matched to a gene: 7. Here the CDR3 DNA reads TGCGCCAGCAGTTCGCACAGGGGTGACTATGGCTACACCTTC. Protein sequence: CASSSHRGDYGYTF.

This chain connects TRBV28 to TRBJ2-7; 8 bases match TRBD1. The ends lost 4 bases at V and 2 bases at J; junction bases unmatched: 10. Germline CDR1 reads MDHEN; CDR2 reads SYDVKM. This CDR3 contains 16 residues. CDR3 sequence (DNA): TGTGCCAGCAGTTCAATATCGACAGGGGAAACCTACGAGCAGTACTTC. This sequence encodes CASSSISTGETYEQYF.

This clonotype was observed a few times. The genes are TRBV4-3 and TRBJ2-3; 10 bases line up with TRBD2. This CDR3 region has 16 residues. V dropped 2 bases and J dropped 2; count of bases not matched to a gene: 4. In germline, CDR1 is LGHNA, CDR2 YSLEER. Here the CDR3 reads CASSQIAGGYTDTQYF. The CDR3 DNA reads TGCGCCAGCAGCCAAATAGCGGGGGGATACACAGATACGCAGTATTTT.

As DNA, the CDR3 is TGTGCCAGCAGCCGCTCGGGGAACGAGCAGTACTTC. Protein sequence: CASSRSGNEQYF. The chain recombines TRBV6-2 or TRBV6-3 with TRBJ2-7; tentatively, D is TRBD2 (5 bases). This CDR3 region has 12 residues. Germline V CDR1 and CDR2: MNHEY, SVGEGT. Trimming removed 6 bases at V and 5 bases at J, with 11 bases between.

The chain employs TRBV29-1 and TRBJ1-2, with TRBD1 matching over 7 bases. J was trimmed by 8 bases and V by 1 base; bases with no gene match: 10. The germline CDR1 and CDR2 sequences are SQVTM and ANQGSEA. CDR3 size: 14 residues. The CDR3 region has the DNA TGCAGCGTTGAAGGCGCCGACAGGGTATGGGGCTACACCTTC. Amino acid sequence: CSVEGADRVWGYTF. The full variable domain, in which reference TRBV29-1 and TRBJ1-2 provide the parts outside the CDR3, is SAVISQKPSRDICQRGTSLTIQCQVDSQVTMMFWYRQQPGQSLTLIATANQGSEATYESGFVIDKFPISRPNLTFSTLTVSNMSPEDSSIYLCSVEGADRVWGYTFGSGTRLTVV.